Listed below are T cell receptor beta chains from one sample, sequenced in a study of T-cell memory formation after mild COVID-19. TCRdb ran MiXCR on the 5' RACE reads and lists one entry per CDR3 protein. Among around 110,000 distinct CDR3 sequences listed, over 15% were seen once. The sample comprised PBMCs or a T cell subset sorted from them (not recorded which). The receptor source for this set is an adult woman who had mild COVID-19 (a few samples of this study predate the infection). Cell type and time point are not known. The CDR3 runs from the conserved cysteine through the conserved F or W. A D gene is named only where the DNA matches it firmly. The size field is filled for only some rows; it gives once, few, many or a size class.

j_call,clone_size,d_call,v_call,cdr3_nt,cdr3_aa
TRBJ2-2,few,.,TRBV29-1,TGCAGCGTTGAGGGGACAAGTGACACCGGGGAGCTGTTTTTT,CSVEGTSDTGELFF
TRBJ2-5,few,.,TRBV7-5,.,CISVPEAPLGLAEETQYF
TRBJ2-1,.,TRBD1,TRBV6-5,TGTGCCAGCAGTGGGGACAGACGGGATGGGCAGTTCTTC,CASSGDRRDGQFF
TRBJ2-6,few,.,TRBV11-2,TGTGCCAGCACCGAAGCCAACGTCCTGACTTTC,CASTEANVLTF
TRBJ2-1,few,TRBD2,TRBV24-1,TGTGCCACCAGTGATACGCCGGGGGGCTACAATGAGCAGTTCTTC,CATSDTPGGYNEQFF
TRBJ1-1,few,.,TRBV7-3,TGTGCCAGCAGCTTAACAGGGTTTGCTGAAGCTTTCTTT,CASSLTGFAEAFF
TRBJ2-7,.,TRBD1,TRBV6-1,TGTGCCAGCAGTGAACAGGGGGCGCGGGAGCAGTACTTC,CASSEQGAREQYF
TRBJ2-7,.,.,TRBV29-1,TGCAGCGTTGAATGGTCCTACGAGCAGTACTTC,CSVEWSYEQYF
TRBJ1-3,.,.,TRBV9,TGTGCCAGCAGTGAGTGGGGAAATACCATATATTTT,CASSEWGNTIYF
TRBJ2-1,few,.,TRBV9,TGTGCCAGCAGCGTTTCGGCAAGCTCCTACAATGAGCAGTTCTTC,CASSVSASSYNEQFF
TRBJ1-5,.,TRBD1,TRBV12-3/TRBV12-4,TGTGCCAGCAGTTTAGCGTTTAGACAGGGTCGGAGCAATCAGCCCCAGCATTTT,CASSLAFRQGRSNQPQHF
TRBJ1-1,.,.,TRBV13,TGTGCCAGCAGCTTACGTGGTTACACTGAAGCTTTCTTT,CASSLRGYTEAFF
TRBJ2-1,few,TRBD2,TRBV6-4,TGTGCCAGCAGTGTCGACGGGGGGAACTACAATGAGCAGTTCTTC,CASSVDGGNYNEQFF
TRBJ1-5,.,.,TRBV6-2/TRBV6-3,TGTGCCAGCAGTTCCGGGACGGAGCAGGGGCCCCAGCATTTT,CASSSGTEQGPQHF
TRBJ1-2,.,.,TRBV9,TGTGCCAGCAGCGACTCATGGGACCCCGAAGCCTATGGCTACACCTTC,CASSDSWDPEAYGYTF
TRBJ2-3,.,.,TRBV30,TGTGCCTGGAGTGGTAGCCCCACTGCCGATTACCCCGCAGATACGCAGTATTTT,CAWSGSPTADYPADTQYF
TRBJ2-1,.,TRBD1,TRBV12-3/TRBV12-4,TGTGCCAGCAGACCTCGGACAGGGGGCACCTACAATGAGCAGTTCTTC,CASRPRTGGTYNEQFF
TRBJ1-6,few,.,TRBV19,TGTGCCAGTAGTATGGCCAATTCACCCCTCCACTTT,CASSMANSPLHF
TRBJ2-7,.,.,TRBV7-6,TGTGCCAGCAGCTTGGAGGGGGGGATCTCCTACGAGCAGTACTTC,CASSLEGGISYEQYF
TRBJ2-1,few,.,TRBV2,TGTGCCAGCAGCGATCCGGTGGACAATGAGCAGTTCTTC,CASSDPVDNEQFF
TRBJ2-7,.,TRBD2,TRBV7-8,TGTGCCAGCAGCCCTAGCGGGAGTCCCGACGAGCAGTACTTC,CASSPSGSPDEQYF
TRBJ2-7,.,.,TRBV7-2,TGTGCCAGCAGCTTCGGAGCGGAGTTCTACGAGCAGTACTTC,CASSFGAEFYEQYF
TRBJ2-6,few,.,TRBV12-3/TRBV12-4,TGTGCCAGCACCCCAGGGGGGCTTGGGGCCAACGTCCTGACTTTC,CASTPGGLGANVLTF
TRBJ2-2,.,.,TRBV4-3,TGCGCCAGCAGCCAAGATAAACGGGCGAACACCGGGGAGCTGTTTTTT,CASSQDKRANTGELFF
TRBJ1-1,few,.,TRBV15,TGTGCCACCAGCTTTGGGGGGACACCTACCGAAGCTTTCTTT,CATSFGGTPTEAFF
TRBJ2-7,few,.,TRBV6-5,TGTGCCAGCAGTTTGGACACCACTTATCCGCAGTACTTC,CASSLDTTYPQYF
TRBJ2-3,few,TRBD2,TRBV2,TGTGCCAGCAGTCCCGCGGCTAGCGGAAACACAGATACGCAGTATTTT,CASSPAASGNTDTQYF
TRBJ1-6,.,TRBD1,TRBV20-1,TGCAGTGCCCACCAGAACCAGGGGGATAATTCACCCCTCCACTTT,CSAHQNQGDNSPLHF
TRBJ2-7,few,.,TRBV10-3,TGTGCCATCAGTATCTCCTACGAGCAGTACTTC,CAISISYEQYF
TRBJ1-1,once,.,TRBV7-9,TGTGCCAGCAGTTTAGCTCCCTCAGGCGCGGGGTTGAACACTGAAGCTTTCTTT,CASSLAPSGAGLNTEAFF
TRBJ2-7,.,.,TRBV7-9,TGTGCCAGCAGCTTGACAGGTCCGGCCTACGAGCAGTACTTC,CASSLTGPAYEQYF
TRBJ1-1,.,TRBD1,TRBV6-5,TGTGCCAGCAGTTACGTCGATGTGGGACAGGGAGCTTTCTTT,CASSYVDVGQGAFF
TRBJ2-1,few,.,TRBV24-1,TGTGCCACCACCGGGCGAGTCAACGAGCAGTTCTTC,CATTGRVNEQFF
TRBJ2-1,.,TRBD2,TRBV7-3,TGTGCCAGCAGCCCAATTGGGGTTGGTTCTAGCGGAGGGAAAAACAATGAGCAGTTCTTC,CASSPIGVGSSGGKNNEQFF
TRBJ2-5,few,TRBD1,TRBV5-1,TGCGCCAGCAGCCCCGGGGACAGGGGGACCCAAGAGACCCAGTACTTC,CASSPGDRGTQETQYF
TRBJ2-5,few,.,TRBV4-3,TGCGCCAGCAGCCAAGACCAGGGAGCCCGGGAGACCCAGTACTTC,CASSQDQGARETQYF
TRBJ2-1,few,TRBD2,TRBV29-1,TGCAGCGTTCGACTAGCGGGAGGGGGATGGAATGAGCAGTTCTTC,CSVRLAGGGWNEQFF
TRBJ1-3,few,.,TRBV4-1,TGCGCCAGCAGCCAAGAAGCAGCTGGAAACACCATATATTTT,CASSQEAAGNTIYF
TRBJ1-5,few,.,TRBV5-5,TGTGCCAGCAGCCCCGATACGCAGTTCGCTAATCAGCCCCAGCATTTT,CASSPDTQFANQPQHF
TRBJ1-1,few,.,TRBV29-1,TGCAGCGTCTGGGGGATTGGGAACACTGAAGCTTTCTTT,CSVWGIGNTEAFF
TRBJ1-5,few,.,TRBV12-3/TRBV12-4,TGTGCCAGCGCCATTCCGGGAGGGTATCAGCCCCAGCATTTT,CASAIPGGYQPQHF
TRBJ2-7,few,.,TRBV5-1,TGCGCCAGCAGCTACAGAGACGAGCAGTACTTC,CASSYRDEQYF
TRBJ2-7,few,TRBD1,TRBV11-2,TGTGCCAGCAGCTTAGATCCGGGGACAGGCCACGAGCAGTACTTC,CASSLDPGTGHEQYF
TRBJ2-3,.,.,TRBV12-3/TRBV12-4,TGTGCCAGCAGTTTATTTCTCTTAGATACGCAGTATTTT,CASSLFLLDTQYF
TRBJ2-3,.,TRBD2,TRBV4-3,TGCGCCAGCAGCCAAGTAGTTAGCGGGAATACGCAGTATTTT,CASSQVVSGNTQYF
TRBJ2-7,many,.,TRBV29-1,TGCAGCGTTGAAGATCGAGGGGGAATGGGGTTCTACGAGCAGTACTTC,CSVEDRGGMGFYEQYF
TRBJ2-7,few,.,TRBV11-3,TGTGCCAGCAGCCTGAGAATTGGGGCCTCGACCTACGAGCAGTACTTC,CASSLRIGASTYEQYF
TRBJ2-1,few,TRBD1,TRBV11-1,TGTGCCAGCAGCCTAAGGGACAGGAGCTCCTACAATGAGCAGTTCTTC,CASSLRDRSSYNEQFF
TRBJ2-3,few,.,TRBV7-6,TGTGCCAGCAGCGACAAGGTGGGGCTCACAGATACGCAGTATTTT,CASSDKVGLTDTQYF
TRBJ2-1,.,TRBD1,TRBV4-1,TGCGCCAGCAGCCCGATGTGGACGGGGACAGGAACCTACAATGAGCAGTTCTTC,CASSPMWTGTGTYNEQFF
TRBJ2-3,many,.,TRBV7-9,TGTGCCAGCAGACCCATGCGGGACCAAGGTTCGAACACAGATACGCAGTATTTT,CASRPMRDQGSNTDTQYF
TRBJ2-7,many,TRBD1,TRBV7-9,TGTGCCAGCAGCGAACCGGGACAGGTTGCCGAGCAGTACTTC,CASSEPGQVAEQYF
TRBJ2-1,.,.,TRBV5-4,TGTGCCAGCAGCTGGGGCGGTACGGGAGAGGAATTTGGAAGATCCTACAATGAGCAGTTCTTC,CASSWGGTGEEFGRSYNEQFF